This T cell receptor (beta chain) was profiled in a study of regulatory T cells in long-lasting Graves disease. CDR3-region Arm-PCR and iRepertoire HTBI primers produced the TCR beta libraries. TCRdb reprocessed the multiplex PCR reads via MiXCR and lists one record per CDR3 protein. The repertoire includes some 490,000 distinct CDR3 sequences, approximately 12% of them detected once, and around 9.3% sits in the top ten. Per germline, CDR1 WNHNN and CDR2 SYGVQD (reference sequence). Trimming took off 0 bases at V and 0 bases at J, with 21 bases between the two ends. The CDR3 spans 20 residues. This clonotype was recorded a few times. As for time point: newly diagnosed GD, antithyroid drugs for less than 3 months. PBMC-extracted RNA yielded the TCR library. This sample also belongs to another study, concerning T cells in Graves' hyperthyroidism and ophthalmopathy.

The chain employs TRBV10-1 and TRBJ2-1; D perhaps matches TRBD2 (6 bases). The sequence came from a woman between 25 and 40 years old with Graves disease. The sequences come from peripheral blood mononuclear cells (PBMCs), collected at new diagnosis, from a patient treated with antithyroid drugs. The CDR3 coding sequence is TGCGCCAGCAGTGAGTCGTCGAGCCCCCGGGGGTTCAGCTCCTACAATGAGCAGTTCTTC. It yields the protein CASSESSSPRGFSSYNEQFF.